This is a list of T cell receptor beta chains from one sample in a study of CD8 T cells in ankylosing spondylitis. TCRdb reanalysed the 5' RACE reads using MiXCR and keeps one entry per CDR3 protein. The sample lists 650,000 to 800,000 distinct CDR3 sequences, roughly 19% occurring once. Sequenced input: blood, either unsorted or a sorted T cell fraction (not recorded which). The receptors originated from a male donor with ankylosing spondylitis. CDR3s include the opening cysteine and the closing phenylalanine or tryptophan. D genes are given only for firm matches. Only part of the rows carry a size: once, few, many, or a class if the clone is expanded.

TRBD1 TRBV6-1 many CASRLGQGDTEAFF
TRBD1 TRBV27 - CASSFSTGGPTEAFF
TRBD1 TRBV12-5 many CASGSGQGSYNEQFF
- TRBV5-6 - CASSLARQGGTEAFF
- TRBV28 many CASSLGQGTNILLAKNIQYF
- TRBV5-5 - CASSYRGASNEKLFF
- TRBV12-3/TRBV12-4 - CASLVFTQQGQSSGNTIYF
TRBD1 TRBV29-1 many CSVETGLYGYTF
- TRBV6-4 few CASSDGGGKTDTQYF
- TRBV10-2 - CASSDWTESSYNEQFF
- TRBV7-6 - CASSLGYVLGVADTQYF
TRBD2 TRBV12-3/TRBV12-4 - CASSLGTSGRGKQFF
- TRBV4-1 - CASSQERGELFF
TRBD2 TRBV20-1 few CSAREGSGTTYEQYF
- TRBV6-5 few CASSYSEDYGYTF
- TRBV12-3/TRBV12-4 - CASSRGGAENQPQHF
TRBD1 TRBV6-5 few CASSYSLQGRRDEKLFF
- TRBV20-1 many CSARDRRGLYGYTF
- TRBV10-3 many CAISEPTLSNEQYF
TRBD2 TRBV20-1 - CSARDLGLAGEGVEQFF
- TRBV7-3 - CASSLRAGPGELFF
- TRBV9 - CASSVSREPNTGELFF